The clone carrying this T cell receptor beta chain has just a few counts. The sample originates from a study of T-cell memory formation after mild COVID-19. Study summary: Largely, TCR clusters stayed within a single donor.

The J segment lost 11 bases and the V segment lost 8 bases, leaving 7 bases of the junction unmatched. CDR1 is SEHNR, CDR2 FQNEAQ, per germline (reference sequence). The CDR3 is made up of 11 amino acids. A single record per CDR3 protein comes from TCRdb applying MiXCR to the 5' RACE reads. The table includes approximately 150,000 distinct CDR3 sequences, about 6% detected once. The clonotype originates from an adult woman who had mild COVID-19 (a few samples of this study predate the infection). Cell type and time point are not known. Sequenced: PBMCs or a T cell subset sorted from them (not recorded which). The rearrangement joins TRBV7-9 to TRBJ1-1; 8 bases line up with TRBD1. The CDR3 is CASGPQGAAFF. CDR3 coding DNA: TGTGCCAGCGGGCCCCAGGGGGCTGCTTTCTTT.